The 17 T cell receptor beta chains in this list originate from one sample, sequenced in a study of T-cell memory formation after mild COVID-19. TCRdb passed the 5' RACE reads through MiXCR, listing each CDR3 protein once. The data show just over 350,000 distinct CDR3 sequences, 13% to 15% seen once. The sequenced sample consisted of PBMCs or a T cell subset sorted from them (not recorded which). These receptor sequences come from a man aged 18 to 35 who had mild COVID-19 (a few samples of this study predate the infection). Cell type and time point are not known.

V is TRBV5-1 and J is TRBJ2-5, with D unresolved. Trimming removed 7 bases at V and 4 bases at J, with 14 bases between. The CDR3 totals 13 residues. Germline values: CDR1 SGHRS, CDR2 YFSETQ. CDR3 residues: CASGDGLGETQYF. The CDR3 nucleotides are TGCGCCAGCGGGGATGGGTTAGGAGAGACCCAGTACTTC.

This clonotype has just a few counts. The V gene is TRBV29-1, the J gene TRBJ2-1; D gene unclear. The CDR3 consists of 13 residues. CDR1 and CDR2 (germline): SQVTM, ANQGSEA. The V and J ends lost 2 bases and 5 bases respectively, with 10 bases between them. CDR3 in amino acids: CSVETLGDNEQFF. The CDR3 region has the DNA TGCAGCGTTGAAACTTTAGGAGACAATGAGCAGTTCTTC.

The gene calls are TRBV18 and TRBJ2-5; 7 nucleotides match TRBD2. J lost 4 bases, V lost 1 base, and 6 bases had no gene match. The CDR3 runs 15 residues. CDR1 and CDR2 (germline): KGHSH, LQKENI. The CDR3 nucleotides are TGTGCCAGCTCACCACGGGACTACTCTCCAGAGACCCAGTACTTC. It is translated as CASSPRDYSPETQYF.

This chain connects TRBV15 to TRBJ2-2; D is possibly TRBD1 (5 bases). CDR1 LNHNV and CDR2 YYDKDF come from the germline V gene (reference sequence). This CDR3 spans 16 amino acids. The germline V and J ends were trimmed by 1 base and 6 bases, with 15 bases remaining between them. CDR3 in amino acids: CATSRADDSGSGELFF. The CDR3 DNA sequence: TGTGCCACCAGCAGAGCGGACGATTCAGGGTCCGGGGAGCTGTTTTTT.

This clonotype was seen only a few times. The rearrangement uses TRBV4-3 and TRBJ1-1, with D possibly being TRBD1 (5 bases). This CDR3 is 15 amino acids long. V was clipped by 1 base and J by 1 base, with 10 bases between them. CDR1 is LGHNA and CDR2 is YSLEER in the germline V gene. CDR3: CASSQVVGGNTEAFF. The CDR3 bases are TGCGCCAGCAGCCAAGTGGTCGGGGGGAACACTGAAGCTTTCTTT.

This chain links TRBV5-4 with TRBJ2-4, with TRBD2 matching over 8 bases. The CDR3 is made up of 14 amino acids. Losses at the gene ends were 1 base for V and 7 bases for J; bases not matched to a gene: 4. From germline, CDR1 is SGHNT and CDR2 YYREEE (reference sequence). CDR3 sequence reads: CASSLSRGGNIQYF. In DNA, the CDR3 is TGTGCCAGCAGCTTGAGTCGCGGGGGGAACATTCAGTACTTC.

The J gene is TRBJ1-1, the V gene TRBV4-3; possibly TRBD1 for D (6 bases). CDR1 is LGHNA and CDR2 is YSLEER in the germline V gene. Trimming took 0 bases from V and 4 from J, leaving 9 bases between them. The CDR3 runs 14 residues. In DNA form, the CDR3 reads TGCGCCAGCAGCCAAGATCTGACAGGCACTGAAGCTTTCTTT. Amino acid sequence: CASSQDLTGTEAFF.

The chain employs TRBV7-2 and TRBJ1-5, with D maybe TRBD1 (6 bases). V gave up 1 base and J gave up 7 bases, with 17 bases separating them. Germline V gives CDR1 SGHTA, CDR2 FQGNSA. This CDR3 is built from 16 residues. The CDR3, as DNA: TGTGCCAGCAGCTTAGGCGTGGGGGGGGCAGGACAGCCCCAGCATTTT. Translating it yields CASSLGVGGAGQPQHF. Together with reference TRBV7-2 and TRBJ1-5, the CDR3 gives the full variable domain: GAGVSQSPSNKVTEKGKDVELRCDPISGHTALYWYRQSLGQGLEFLIYFQGNSAPDKSGLPSDRFSAERTGGSVSTLTIQRTQQEDSAVYLCASSLGVGGAGQPQHFGDGTRLSIL.

The table lists this clonotype with a few counts. The rearrangement links TRBV9 to TRBJ2-1; the match to TRBD1 covers 10 bases. Per germline, CDR1 SGDLS and CDR2 YYNGEE. The CDR3 has 15 amino acids. Losses at the gene ends were 2 bases for V and 6 bases for J; bases not matched to a gene: 5. DNA for the CDR3: TGTGCCAGCAGCGTCCGGGACAGGGGTGTCAATGAGCAGTTCTTC. Translating it yields CASSVRDRGVNEQFF. The whole variable domain, remainder taken from reference TRBV9 and TRBJ2-1, is DSGVTQTPKHLITATGQRVTLRCSPRSGDLSVYWYQQSLDQGLQFLIQYYNGEERAKGNILERFSAQQFPDLHSELNLSSLELGDSALYFCASSVRDRGVNEQFFGPGTRLTVL.

This clonotype appeared many times. V and J are TRBV28 and TRBJ2-4; the D gene is possibly TRBD1 (6 bases). Germline lookup yields CDR1 MDHEN and CDR2 SYDVKM. This CDR3 region has 14 residues. V lost 3 bases and J 1 base, leaving 7 bases between the germline ends. CDR3 sequence: CASSFQGAKNIQYF. CDR3 DNA sequence: TGTGCCAGCAGTTTTCAGGGGGCCAAAAACATTCAGTACTTC. The whole variable domain, remainder taken from reference TRBV28 and TRBJ2-4, is DVKVTQSSRYLVKRTGEKVFLECVQDMDHENMFWYRQDPGLGLRLIYFSYDVKMKEKGDIPEGYSVSREKKERFSLILESASTNQTSMYLCASSFQGAKNIQYFGAGTRLSVL.

The chain recombines TRBV11-2 with TRBJ2-3; tentatively, D is TRBD1 (6 bases). The V end lost 1 base, the J end lost 2 bases, and 10 bases lay between the germline ends. Germline V lookup: CDR1 SGHAT, CDR2 FQNNGV. The CDR3 runs to 15 residues. The CDR3 protein is CASSLVGALTDTQYF. DNA for the CDR3: TGTGCCAGCAGCTTAGTGGGGGCCCTCACAGATACGCAGTATTTT.

The chain recombines TRBV20-1 with TRBJ1-5; maybe TRBD1 (6 bases). Trimming cost V 5 bases and J 6 bases, with 11 bases left between them. This CDR3 comprises 12 residues. Per germline, CDR1 DFQATT and CDR2 SNEGSKA (reference sequence). As DNA, the CDR3 is TGCAGTGCTCTACAGGGCGGTCAGCCCCAGCATTTT. This sequence encodes CSALQGGQPQHF.

The chain links TRBV7-9 to TRBJ1-5; D gene ambiguous. CDR1 SEHNR and CDR2 FQNEAQ come from the germline V gene (reference sequence). The CDR3 extends over 14 amino acids. V lost 0 bases to trimming and J lost 5 bases, with 8 bases between them. The CDR3 loop reads CASSLALPDQPQHF. The CDR3 DNA reads as TGTGCCAGCAGCTTAGCCCTTCCGGATCAGCCCCAGCATTTT.

The V call is TRBV4-3, the J call TRBJ2-1; D is uncertain. Trimming pared 6 bases from V and 7 bases from J, leaving 13 bases between. CDR3 length equals 13 residues. The germline V gene encodes CDR1 LGHNA and CDR2 YSLEER. CDR3 in DNA: TGCGCCAGCAGTGACCCTCCCAGAAATGAGCAGTTCTTC. Its translation is CASSDPPRNEQFF.

This clonotype was observed many times. The chain is built from TRBV7-9 and TRBJ2-7; tentatively, D is TRBD1 (5 bases). CDR3 length: 9 amino acids. Between the trimmed V and J ends, which lost 5 bases and 12 bases, there was a span of 8 bases. Germline V gives CDR1 SEHNR, CDR2 FQNEAQ (reference sequence). The CDR3 DNA reads as TGTGCCAGCAGCGCAGGGTCGTACGTC. This sequence encodes CASSAGSYV.

This clonotype was detected many times. This chain connects TRBV5-1 to TRBJ1-6; D remains unclear. V lost 0 bases to trimming and J lost 8 bases, with 6 bases between them. This CDR3 spans 13 amino acids. Germline V CDR1 and CDR2: SGHRS, YFSETQ. The CDR3 loop is CASSLDTDSPLHF. Written as DNA, the CDR3 is TGCGCCAGCAGCTTGGATACAGATTCACCCCTCCACTTT. The variable domain in full, with the rest retrieved from reference TRBV5-1 and TRBJ1-6, is KAGVTQTPRYLIKTRGQQVTLSCSPISGHRSVSWYQQTPGQGLQFLFEYFSETQRNKGNFPGRFSGRQFSNSRSEMNVSTLELGDSALYLCASSLDTDSPLHFGNGTRLTVT.

This chain connects TRBV15 to TRBJ2-7, with 10 bases fitting TRBD1. Germline-derived CDR1 and CDR2 are LNHNV and YYDKDF (reference sequence). The CDR3 runs to 15 residues. The V segment lost 2 bases and the J segment 5 bases; nucleotides outside the gene matches: 6. DNA of the CDR3: TGTGCCACCAGCAGACCAGACAGGGGGCGGAACGAGCAGTACTTC. Protein sequence: CATSRPDRGRNEQYF.